The clone carrying this TCR beta chain was recorded a few times. Antigen unknown. The data stem from a study of response to subunit inactivated influenza vaccine. Broader study findings: T cells newly recruited by each seasonal influenza vaccination are few, the authors suggested.

TCRdb itself ran the RT-PCR reads through MiXCR, one entry per CDR3 protein. The data hold 700,000 to 800,000 distinct CDR3 sequences, with less than 20% observed a single time. This CDR3 is 16 amino acids long. V trimming: 2 bases; J trimming: 1 base; junction bases outside the gene matches: 7. The germline V gene has CDR1 MNHEY and CDR2 SVGEGT. This chain links TRBV6-2 or TRBV6-3 with TRBJ2-7, with 8 bases that match TRBD2. This sample comprised PBMCs from blood, obtained 5 days after vaccination. This clonotype originated in a man in his fifties who received an inactivated influenza vaccine. This CDR3 is CASSYTTGTRSYEQYF. DNA of the CDR3: TGTGCCAGCAGTTACACCACCGGGACTAGATCCTACGAGCAGTACTTC.